This T cell receptor beta chain was retrieved from a study of blood T cells in healthy people across ages. The authors ran a second PCR of roughly 6 to 12 cycles using a sample-barcoded 5' primer and a J-beta primer mix. TCRdb fed the 5' RACE reads into MiXCR, producing one record per CDR3 protein. The repertoire holds around 650,000 distinct CDR3 sequences, with about 34% as singletons. This CDR3 region has 16 residues. Germline V gives CDR1 KGHSH, CDR2 LQKENI. V lost 3 bases, J lost 3 bases, and 5 bases stayed unmatched. The TCR was taken from a woman over 75 in good health. The chain employs TRBV18 and TRBJ2-3; 11 bases map to TRBD2. Sequencing was performed on blood. CDR3 DNA sequence: TGTGCCAGCTCACCGCAGACTAGCGGGGTTACAGATACGCAGTATTTT. It encodes CASSPQTSGVTDTQYF.